This passage covers 15 T cell receptor beta chains from one sample sequenced in a study of OX40 agonist ivuxolimab in advanced cancers. Library preparation was by the immunoSEQ multiplex PCR assay. The table comes from immuneACCESS by way of TCRdb, which keeps in-frame sequences with V and J called. Part of the clones is missing from these tables; in studies checked, under half for an unresolved V gene and the rest for unknown reasons. The sample table holds roughly 80,000 clones, of which around 87% were seen once. In total, the top ten clones hold roughly 0.3% of the sample. The source was CD4+ or CD8+ T cells sorted from blood, collected in a trial of the OX40 agonist ivuxolimab. All receptors come from an adult with an advanced solid tumor such as melanoma, head and neck, liver or kidney cancer.

V usage is TRBV11-3 and J usage is TRBJ1-1; 11 bases are a match to TRBD1. Germline V gene sequence: CDR1 SGHNT, CDR2 YENEEA. V lost 5 bases and J lost 4; bases outside the gene matches: 0. CDR3 length equals 13 residues. The CDR3 is CASSGTGGTEAFF. Here the CDR3 DNA reads TGTGCCAGCAGCGGGACAGGGGGCACTGAAGCTTTCTTT.

This chain links TRBV7-9 with TRBJ1-4, with D possibly matching TRBD1 (6 bases). Trimming pared 4 bases from V and 6 bases from J, leaving 15 bases between. The CDR3 totals 15 residues. Per germline, CDR1 SEHNR and CDR2 FQNEAQ (reference sequence). Here the CDR3 reads CASSSAGGSYEKLFF. As DNA, the CDR3 is TGTGCCAGCAGCTCCGCGGGGGGCTCGTATGAAAAACTGTTTTTT.

The V call is TRBV5-1, the J call TRBJ2-7; TRBD2 agrees at 8 bases. This CDR3 has 13 amino acids. Germline V gives CDR1 SGHRS, CDR2 YFSETQ. Trimming removed 0 bases from V and 6 bases from J; junction bases left unmatched: 2. CDR3 amino acids: CASSLGAGGEQYV. CDR3 in DNA: TGCGCCAGCAGCTTGGGTGCGGGGGGCGAGCAGTACGTC.

This clone has only one observation. V and J are TRBV7-3 and TRBJ1-1, with D uncertain. Germline values: CDR1 SGHTA, CDR2 FQGTGA. The CDR3 contains 13 residues. Trimming removed 2 bases at V and 1 base at J, with 5 bases between. The CDR3 DNA is TGTGCCAGCAGCTTAGAACCGAACACTGAAGCTTTCTTT. It translates to CASSLEPNTEAFF. The full variable domain, completed using reference TRBV7-3 and TRBJ1-1, is GAGVSQTPSNKVTEKGKYVELRCDPISGHTALYWYRQSLGQGPEFLIYFQGTGAADDSGLPNDRFFAVRPEGSVSTLKIQRTERGDSAVYLCASSLEPNTEAFFGQGTRLTVV.

The rearrangement uses TRBV7-9 and TRBJ2-7; D call uncertain. The CDR3 has 15 amino acids. Trimming cost V 2 bases and J 7 bases, with 18 bases left between them. Germline V gene lookup returns CDR1 SEHNR and CDR2 FQNEAQ (reference sequence). The CDR3 here is CASSLNPHTFLEQYF. In DNA form, the CDR3 reads TGTGCCAGCAGCTTAAATCCCCACACATTCCTAGAGCAGTACTTC.

The chain has TRBV27 and TRBJ1-2, with 8 positions matching TRBD1. The V gene's germline CDR1 is MNHEY and CDR2 SMNVEV (reference sequence). The CDR3 has 14 amino acids. V lost 4 bases and J lost 4; bases outside the gene matches: 5. The CDR3 sequence: CASSSGGRGYGYTF. CDR3 DNA: TGTGCCAGCAGTTCAGGGGGCAGGGGCTATGGCTACACCTTC.

The chain joins TRBV2 to TRBJ2-4; possibly TRBD2 for D (5 bases). This CDR3 has 14 residues. Germline values: CDR1 SNHLY, CDR2 FYNNEI. V was pared by 6 bases and J by 8 bases, with 17 bases between. The CDR3 DNA reads TGTGCCAGCAGCCGGGATCAAAACGTAGACATTCAGTACTTC. Amino acids: CASSRDQNVDIQYF. Based on the CDR3 plus reference TRBV2 and TRBJ2-4, the full variable domain is EPEVTQTPSHQVTQMGQEVILRCVPISNHLYFYWYRQILGQKVEFLVSFYNNEISEKSEIFDDQFSVERPDGSNFTLKIRSTKLEDSAMYFCASSRDQNVDIQYFGAGTRLSVL.

The chain carries TRBV28 and TRBJ2-7, with 8 bases that match TRBD1. The CDR3 runs to 15 residues. The ends lost 5 bases at V and 1 base at J; junction bases unmatched: 7. From germline, CDR1 is MDHEN and CDR2 SYDVKM. The CDR3 sequence: CASSGTGGHSYEQYF. As DNA, the CDR3 is TGTGCCAGCAGTGGTACAGGGGGACATTCCTACGAGCAGTACTTC.

This chain joins TRBV11-2 and TRBJ2-1; 14 bases map to TRBD2. The junction had 3 bases not matched to a gene; V was cut back by 3 bases and J by 8 bases. Looked up from germline, CDR1 is SGHAT and CDR2 is FQNNGV. The CDR3 spans 15 residues. CDR3 sequence reads: CASSFEGLAGDEQFF. DNA for the CDR3: TGTGCCAGCAGCTTTGAGGGACTAGCGGGAGATGAGCAGTTCTTC.

V and J are TRBV6-4 and TRBJ2-1; 10 bases are shared with TRBD2. V lost 1 base, J lost 2 bases, and 2 bases stayed unmatched. This CDR3 has 16 amino acids. Germline CDR1 MRHNA, CDR2 SNTAGT. The CDR3, as DNA: TGTGCCAGCAGTGACTGGAGCGGGAGGGCCTACAATGAGCAGTTCTTC. Translation: CASSDWSGRAYNEQFF.

The DNA of the CDR3 is TGTGCCAGCAGCTTAGACCGTACTAGGACCTACGAGCAGTACTTC. This encodes CASSLDRTRTYEQYF. The chain joins TRBV11-2 to TRBJ2-7; D perhaps matches TRBD2 (5 bases). The V gene lost 0 bases and the J gene lost 2 bases, with 11 bases spanning the gap. Germline lookup yields CDR1 SGHAT and CDR2 FQNNGV. The CDR3 covers 15 residues.

The V and J genes are TRBV5-4 and TRBJ1-1; D unresolved. The CDR3 is 15 residues long. V dropped 0 bases and J dropped 2 bases, with 11 bases sitting between them. Germline V gene lookup returns CDR1 SGHNT and CDR2 YYREEE (reference sequence). The DNA of the CDR3 is TGTGCCAGCAGCTTGGACCTCAGAGGCAACACTGAAGCTTTCTTT. Protein sequence: CASSLDLRGNTEAFF.

The gene calls are TRBV18 and TRBJ2-4, with 11 bases lining up with TRBD2. This CDR3 region has 17 residues. Germline loops: CDR1 KGHSH, CDR2 LQKENI. V was clipped by 3 bases and J by 7 bases; unmatched bases: 11. The CDR3 spells CASSPSGLAGGGNIQYF. CDR3 nucleotide sequence: TGTGCCAGCTCACCCAGCGGGCTAGCGGGAGGTGGCAACATTCAGTACTTC.

This clone has a single count. The rearrangement joins TRBV4-1 to TRBJ2-3; a possible D gene is TRBD2 (6 bases). The V gene lost 3 bases and the J gene lost 4 bases, with 17 bases spanning the gap. The CDR3 runs to 16 residues. The V gene's germline CDR1 is MGHRA and CDR2 YSYEKL. This CDR3 is CASSQTLRGRSDTQYF. The CDR3 bases are TGCGCCAGCAGCCAGACTCTACGGGGGAGGTCAGATACGCAGTATTTT.

This chain joins TRBV6-6 and TRBJ1-2; tentative D call: TRBD1 (6 bases). The germline gives CDR1 MNHNY, CDR2 SVGAGI (reference sequence). V was pared by 5 bases and J by 2 bases, with 12 bases between. This CDR3 is built from 14 residues. The DNA of the CDR3 is TGTGCCAGCAGTCACAGGGCGACGAACTATGGCTACACCTTC. Encoded protein: CASSHRATNYGYTF.